These T cell receptor beta chains were read from a single sample in a study of T cell clones after liver transplantation. Profiled with immunoSEQ multiplex PCR; TCRdb holds only in-frame clones, not every one. The sample yields about 15,000 clones, over 90% seen once. Sequenced here: CD8+ T cells from blood, sampled before liver transplant. These receptors were taken from a human donor who received a liver transplant. The CDR3 runs from the conserved cysteine through the conserved F or W. Each record gives: D gene, V gene, clone size, J gene, CDR3 DNA, CDR3 protein. D genes are given only for firm matches. The size field is filled for only some rows; it gives once, few, many or a size class.

D gene: TRBD2
V gene: TRBV27
clone size: .
J gene: TRBJ2-1
CDR3 DNA: TGTGCCAGCAGTCCAATAGCGGGACCCTCCTACAATGAGCAGTTCTTC
CDR3 protein: CASSPIAGPSYNEQFF

D gene: .
V gene: TRBV16
clone size: .
J gene: TRBJ2-7
CDR3 DNA: TGTGCCAGCAGCCAATCGACAGGCGAGTCCTACGAGCAGTACTTC
CDR3 protein: CASSQSTGESYEQYF

D gene: .
V gene: TRBV11-3
clone size: .
J gene: TRBJ2-7
CDR3 DNA: TGTGCCAGCAGCAACGGACAGCTAGTCTCCTACGAGCAGTACTTC
CDR3 protein: CASSNGQLVSYEQYF

D gene: TRBD1
V gene: TRBV28
clone size: .
J gene: TRBJ1-4
CDR3 DNA: TGTGCCAGCGAAATCGGGACAGGTCGGAATGAAAAACTGTTTTTT
CDR3 protein: CASEIGTGRNEKLFF

D gene: TRBD1
V gene: TRBV27
clone size: .
J gene: TRBJ1-4
CDR3 DNA: TGTGCCAGCGGGACAGCCTCTAAACACAATGAAAAACTGTTTTTT
CDR3 protein: CASGTASKHNEKLFF

D gene: .
V gene: TRBV7-6
clone size: .
J gene: TRBJ2-3
CDR3 DNA: TGTGCCAGCAGCTTAGCGGTCACAGATACGCAGTATTTT
CDR3 protein: CASSLAVTDTQYF

D gene: .
V gene: TRBV4-1
clone size: .
J gene: TRBJ1-1
CDR3 DNA: TGCGCCAGCAGTTTACAGGGCGGGGGAACTGAAGCTTTCTTT
CDR3 protein: CASSLQGGGTEAFF

D gene: .
V gene: TRBV9
clone size: .
J gene: TRBJ2-7
CDR3 DNA: TGTGCCAGCAGCCCCTCCGGGGCCCCCTCCTACGAGCAGTACTTC
CDR3 protein: CASSPSGAPSYEQYF

D gene: .
V gene: TRBV21-1
clone size: once
J gene: TRBJ1-5
CDR3 DNA: TGTGCCAGCAGCGGCCACAGGGTGAGCAATCAGCCCCAGCATTTT
CDR3 protein: CASSGHRVSNQPQHF

D gene: .
V gene: TRBV28
clone size: .
J gene: TRBJ2-5
CDR3 DNA: TGTGCCAGCACCCTAGGGGGGGTAGTTTTTGGAGAGACCCAGTACTTC
CDR3 protein: CASTLGGVVFGETQYF

D gene: TRBD2
V gene: TRBV5-4
clone size: .
J gene: TRBJ2-1
CDR3 DNA: TGTGCCAGCAGCCCCGGGACTAGCGGGAGAAGCAGGTTGAATGAGCAGTTCTTC
CDR3 protein: CASSPGTSGRSRLNEQFF

D gene: .
V gene: TRBV19
clone size: .
J gene: TRBJ1-5
CDR3 DNA: TGTGCCAGTAGTATTAAGGGTGCCTGGGTAGCCTATAGCAATCAGCCCCAGCATTTT
CDR3 protein: CASSIKGAWVAYSNQPQHF

D gene: .
V gene: TRBV7-9
clone size: .
J gene: TRBJ1-2
CDR3 DNA: TGTGCCAGCAGCTTAGGAGCTCTTAACTATGGCTACACCTTC
CDR3 protein: CASSLGALNYGYTF

D gene: .
V gene: TRBV7-3
clone size: .
J gene: TRBJ1-4
CDR3 DNA: TGTGCCAGCAGCGCGGGCGACCTGGGACTGTTTTTT
CDR3 protein: CASSAGDLGLFF

D gene: .
V gene: TRBV27
clone size: .
J gene: TRBJ2-7
CDR3 DNA: TGTGCCAGCAGTTTATCGGCGAGATCGGGTTACGAGCAGTACTTC
CDR3 protein: CASSLSARSGYEQYF